These T cell receptor beta chains were read from a single sample in a study of blood T cell repertoires in COVID-19. Generated by immunoSEQ multiplex PCR, the TCRdb table keeps only in-frame clones and is missing some. The data hold just over 650,000 clones, with approximately 90% observed a single time. Sequencing used peripheral blood. The receptors were sampled from a woman younger than 30 with acute or convalescent COVID-19. Each CDR3 is given with its conserved first and last residue. A D gene is named only where the DNA matches it firmly. The listing skips clone size in some rows; elsewhere it reads once, few, many or a size class.

abundance,v_gene,d_gene,j_gene,CDR3nt,CDR3aa
.,TRBV28,.,TRBJ2-1,TGTGCCAGCAGTTTACCCTCGGAGACCTACTACAATGAGCAGTTCTTC,CASSLPSETYYNEQFF
.,TRBV6-5,.,TRBJ1-5,TGTGCCAGCAGTTACACGATAGGCAATCAGCCCCAGCATTTT,CASSYTIGNQPQHF
.,TRBV24-1,TRBD1,TRBJ1-5,TGTGCCACTGGGGTCGGGACAGGGGGGGATCAGCCCCAGCATTTT,CATGVGTGGDQPQHF
.,TRBV5-1,.,TRBJ2-3,TGCGCCAGCAGCCCAGGGGATTTTTGGCCAGATACGCAGTATTTT,CASSPGDFWPDTQYF
.,TRBV28,.,TRBJ1-3,TGTGCCAGCAGTTTGTCAGGCACCAACTCTGGAAACACCATATATTTT,CASSLSGTNSGNTIYF
.,TRBV4-2,.,TRBJ2-7,TGTGCCAGCAGCCAAGGGGCACCGTACGAGCAGTACTTC,CASSQGAPYEQYF
.,TRBV27,TRBD1,TRBJ1-4,TGTGCCAGCAGTTGGACAGGGGGCAATGAAAAACTGTTTTTT,CASSWTGGNEKLFF
.,TRBV9,.,TRBJ2-7,TGTGCCAGCAGCGTAGACTGGAGCTCCTACGAGCAGTACTTC,CASSVDWSSYEQYF
.,TRBV7-9,.,TRBJ2-2,TGTGCCAGCAGCTTAGCATCAGGGTTTATGAACACCGGGGAGCTGTTTTTT,CASSLASGFMNTGELFF
.,TRBV19,TRBD1,TRBJ2-1,TGTGCCAGTAGTCCACGGACAGGCTACAATGAGCAGTTCTTC,CASSPRTGYNEQFF
.,TRBV5-1,TRBD1,TRBJ1-2,TGCGCCAGCAGCTTACAGGGGGCCCTGTCCGCTAACTATGGCTACACCTTC,CASSLQGALSANYGYTF
.,TRBV6-5,.,TRBJ2-3,TGTGCCAGCAGTCCCGACATGCCCTGGGATACGCAGTATTTT,CASSPDMPWDTQYF
.,TRBV5-8,TRBD1,TRBJ1-5,TGTGCCAGCAGCCCGGGACAGGGGAAGCGTCAGCCCCAGCATTTT,CASSPGQGKRQPQHF
.,TRBV6-5,.,TRBJ1-1,TGTGCCAGCAGTTACTCGTTAAGCGCTGAAGCTTTCTTT,CASSYSLSAEAFF
.,TRBV3-1/TRBV3-2,TRBD1,TRBJ2-7,TGTGCCAGCAGCGCGCGACAGGGGGGGTCCTACGAGCAGTACTTC,CASSARQGGSYEQYF
.,TRBV27,.,TRBJ2-1,TGTGCCAGCAGTACCGGAGTAGATGAGCAGTTCTTC,CASSTGVDEQFF
.,TRBV10-1,TRBD1,TRBJ1-2,TGCGCCAGCATAGGGCCAGGGGGCGACTTGCTCTCTAACACCTTC,CASIGPGGDLLSNTF
.,TRBV5-6,TRBD1,TRBJ1-5,TGTGCCAGCAGCCCGGGACAGTTTAGCAATCAGCCCCAGCATTTT,CASSPGQFSNQPQHF
.,TRBV9,.,TRBJ1-6,TGTGCCAGCAGTGGACATGGCCGGGACAAAAATTCACCCCTCCACTTT,CASSGHGRDKNSPLHF
.,TRBV12-3/TRBV12-4,.,TRBJ2-2,TGTGCCAGCGGGCAAGAACCCACCGGGGAGCTGTTTTTT,CASGQEPTGELFF
few,TRBV21-1,.,TRBJ1-1,TGTGCCAGCAGCAAGGAGGGCAGGGTCCCGGATGGGACTGAAGCTTTCTTT,CASSKEGRVPDGTEAFF
.,TRBV3-1/TRBV3-2,TRBD1,TRBJ2-5,TGTGCCAGCAGCCTCCATATCACAGGGGAGAGGGAGACCCAGTACTTC,CASSLHITGERETQYF
.,TRBV27,.,TRBJ2-6,TGTGCCAGCCAACCCAGGGTCTCCACATTCTCTGGGGCCAACGTCCTGACTTTC,CASQPRVSTFSGANVLTF
.,TRBV5-4,.,TRBJ1-2,TGTGCCAGCAGCCCCCCCCTCGGGACAAACTATGGCTACACCTTC,CASSPPLGTNYGYTF
.,TRBV19,.,TRBJ1-2,TGTGCCAGTAGTATTGAGTTTGGCTATGGCTACACCTTC,CASSIEFGYGYTF
once,TRBV30,TRBD2,TRBJ2-2,TGTGCCTGTAGCCGACTGAGCGGGGGAGCCGGGGAGCTGTTTTTT,CACSRLSGGAGELFF
.,TRBV6-1,.,TRBJ1-2,TGTGCCAGCAGTGAAGGGGTGGGGCAGATGTATGGCTACACCTTC,CASSEGVGQMYGYTF
.,TRBV5-1,.,TRBJ2-6,TGCGCCAGCAGCTTGAGGCCCAGGGATTCTGGCTCTGGGGCCAACGTCCTGACTTTC,CASSLRPRDSGSGANVLTF
.,TRBV4-1,.,TRBJ1-5,TGCGCCAGCAGCCAAGGCGGCCGGGACACCTATAGCAATCAGCCCCAGCATTTT,CASSQGGRDTYSNQPQHF
.,TRBV4-1,TRBD1,TRBJ1-5,TGCGCCAGCAGCCGTGAGCCAACAGGGGGCTTAATGTCTCAGCCCCAGCATTTT,CASSREPTGGLMSQPQHF
.,TRBV14,.,TRBJ2-6,TGTGCCAGCAGCCAAGAACGACCGGGGGGCTATGGGGCCAACGTCCTGACTTTC,CASSQERPGGYGANVLTF
.,TRBV7-9,.,TRBJ2-3,TGTGCCAGCAGCTTAGCGGGGGGGCCGGGCACAGATACGCAGTATTTT,CASSLAGGPGTDTQYF
.,TRBV5-1,.,TRBJ1-1,TGCGCCAGCAGCCGTCTTGGGGGCGACACTGAAGCTTTCTTT,CASSRLGGDTEAFF
.,TRBV7-9,.,TRBJ2-1,TGTGCCAGCAGCTTAGGGAGATCCAGAGGTCAAAACTCCGATGAGCAGTTCTTC,CASSLGRSRGQNSDEQFF
.,TRBV20-1,.,TRBJ1-1,TGCAGTGCAGCTAGCCAAACTGAAGCTTTCTTT,CSAASQTEAFF
.,TRBV12-5,.,TRBJ1-4,TGTGCTAGTGTCATGGGGCAGGCCTCCGACCCAACTAATGAAAAACTGTTTTTT,CASVMGQASDPTNEKLFF
few,TRBV7-8,.,TRBJ1-2,TGTGCCAGCAGCCTAAACGGACAGACTAACTATGGCTACACCTTC,CASSLNGQTNYGYTF
few,TRBV4-3,.,TRBJ1-2,TGCGCCAGCAGCCCGAGTGGGCAGGGACATAACTATGGCTACACCTTC,CASSPSGQGHNYGYTF
.,TRBV9,TRBD1,TRBJ2-7,TGTGCCAGCAGCCCAGGGACAGGGGTTTCCTACGAGCAGTACTTC,CASSPGTGVSYEQYF
once,TRBV11-2,.,TRBJ1-3,TGTGCCAGCAGCTCCCCCAGAGGGCCCTCTGGAAACACCATATATTTT,CASSSPRGPSGNTIYF
.,TRBV6-5,.,TRBJ2-3,TGTGCCAGCAGTTACGGAGGGACAGATACGCAGTATTTT,CASSYGGTDTQYF
.,TRBV12-5,TRBD1,TRBJ2-2,TGTGCTAGTGGTCAACAATACGGGACAGGGAACACCGGGGAGCTGTTTTTT,CASGQQYGTGNTGELFF
.,TRBV18,.,TRBJ2-7,TGTGCCAGCTCACCTAACCAACAGGTGAACTCCTACGAGCAGTACTTC,CASSPNQQVNSYEQYF
.,TRBV7-3,.,TRBJ2-1,TGTGCCAGCAGCCCCCTCCCGGAGGACTACAATGAGCAGTTCTTC,CASSPLPEDYNEQFF
.,TRBV24-1,TRBD1,TRBJ1-2,TGTGCCACCAGTGACCCGGGACAGGGGGCCCAAGGCTACACCTTC,CATSDPGQGAQGYTF
.,TRBV11-2,.,TRBJ2-3,TGTGCCAGCAGCTCAGGGGATACGCAGTATTTT,CASSSGDTQYF
.,TRBV9,TRBD1,TRBJ1-3,TGTGCCAGTTCTAAAGGGGGCACCATCTCTGGAAACACCATATATTTT,CASSKGGTISGNTIYF
.,TRBV27,.,TRBJ1-6,TGTGCCAGCAGCTGGGGGACTCAGAATTCACCCCTCCACTTT,CASSWGTQNSPLHF
.,TRBV27,TRBD2,TRBJ2-4,TGTGCCAGCAGCGAACTAGCGGGGGGGTTGGGGAACATTCAGTACTTC,CASSELAGGLGNIQYF
.,TRBV9,.,TRBJ1-4,TGTGCCAGCAGCCTAGAGACAGGATTTAATGAAAAACTGTTTTTT,CASSLETGFNEKLFF
.,TRBV19,.,TRBJ1-2,TGTGCCAGTAACACAAAACACAGGGCGTCGGAAGGCTACACCTTC,CASNTKHRASEGYTF
.,TRBV19,TRBD1,TRBJ2-1,TGTGCCACCACCCGAACGGGGACAGGGAACAATGAGCAGTTCTTC,CATTRTGTGNNEQFF
.,TRBV4-1,TRBD1,TRBJ2-5,TGCGCCAGCAGCCAAGGGTGGAGACAGGGCTACCAAGAGACCCAGTACTTC,CASSQGWRQGYQETQYF
.,TRBV5-5,.,TRBJ1-1,TGTGCCAGCAGCTTAGGGGACACTGAAGCTTTCTTT,CASSLGDTEAFF
.,TRBV7-8,TRBD2,TRBJ2-1,TGTGCCAGCAGCCCAGCCGGGACTAGCGGGTTTGAGCAGTTCTTC,CASSPAGTSGFEQFF
.,TRBV2,.,TRBJ1-5,TGTGCCAGCAGGGGAGTGAGGGAACCGAATCAGCCCCAGCATTTT,CASRGVREPNQPQHF
.,TRBV21-1,.,TRBJ2-7,TGTGCCAGCAGCATGGGCGCAGGGTCTAGCGGGGGATCCTACGAGCAGTACTTC,CASSMGAGSSGGSYEQYF
.,TRBV29-1,TRBD1,TRBJ2-3,TGCAGCGTCGAAACAGGGGAGCCAGATACGCAGTATTTT,CSVETGEPDTQYF
.,TRBV6-5,TRBD1,TRBJ2-7,TGTGCCAGCAGTTACTCGACAGGGTCCCACGAGCAGTACTTC,CASSYSTGSHEQYF
.,TRBV12-5,.,TRBJ1-2,TGTGCTAGTGGGGACAGTGTCTATGGCTACACCTTC,CASGDSVYGYTF